These T cell receptor beta chains were read from a single sample in a study of CD8+ T cells in alopecia areata. Measured with immunoSEQ multiplex PCR; TCRdb has only the in-frame clones, and not every one. The sample records 150,000 to 200,000 clones, approximately 67% being singletons. Source: CD4+ T cells sorted from blood, taken around week 47, from a patient treated with tofacitinib. The receptors originated from a human donor with alopecia areata. The CDR3 runs from the conserved cysteine through the conserved F or W. Fields, in order: J gene, D gene, V gene, clone size, CDR3 DNA, CDR3 protein. D genes are given only for firm matches. Size tells how often a clone was seen (once, few, many) or the class of an expanded clone, and some rows leave it out.

j_call: TRBJ2-1
d_call: TRBD2
v_call: TRBV4-3
clone_size: once
cdr3_nt: TGCGCCAGCAGCCACCAGACTAGCGGGGCCAATGAGCAGTTCTTC
cdr3_aa: CASSHQTSGANEQFF

j_call: TRBJ2-1
d_call: TRBD1
v_call: TRBV30
clone_size: once
cdr3_nt: TGTGCCTGGAGCGGGCACAGGGGGCGTAACGATGAGCAGTTCTTC
cdr3_aa: CAWSGHRGRNDEQFF

j_call: TRBJ2-2
d_call: TRBD2
v_call: TRBV9
clone_size: NA
cdr3_nt: TGTGCCAGTGCTTTAGCGGGGGTGAACGGGGAGCTGTTTTTT
cdr3_aa: CASALAGVNGELFF

j_call: TRBJ1-2
d_call: NA
v_call: TRBV30
clone_size: NA
cdr3_nt: TGTGCCTGGAGTGTACGGGACGGAGGGCCTAACTATGGCTACACCTTC
cdr3_aa: CAWSVRDGGPNYGYTF

j_call: TRBJ2-1
d_call: NA
v_call: TRBV2
clone_size: NA
cdr3_nt: TGTGCCAGCAGTATCTCAGGGTATGAGCAGTTCTTC
cdr3_aa: CASSISGYEQFF

j_call: TRBJ1-1
d_call: TRBD1
v_call: TRBV30
clone_size: few
cdr3_nt: TGTGCCTGGACCCGACAGGGTTGGAACACTGAAGCTTTCTTT
cdr3_aa: CAWTRQGWNTEAFF

j_call: TRBJ2-5
d_call: TRBD2
v_call: TRBV30
clone_size: NA
cdr3_nt: TGTGCCTGGAGTCTTGCGGGGGTGAGGGAGACCCAGTACTTC
cdr3_aa: CAWSLAGVRETQYF

j_call: TRBJ2-2
d_call: NA
v_call: TRBV29-1
clone_size: NA
cdr3_nt: TGCAGCGTTGGCTACCAGAACACCGGGGAGCTGTTTTTT
cdr3_aa: CSVGYQNTGELFF

j_call: TRBJ1-5
d_call: NA
v_call: TRBV7-8
clone_size: NA
cdr3_nt: TGTGCCAGCAGCTCTCGTCAGTATCAGCCCCAGCATTTT
cdr3_aa: CASSSRQYQPQHF

j_call: TRBJ2-3
d_call: NA
v_call: TRBV20-1
clone_size: NA
cdr3_nt: TGCAGTGCTCCGCTTACAGATACGCAGTATTTT
cdr3_aa: CSAPLTDTQYF

j_call: TRBJ2-3
d_call: NA
v_call: TRBV30
clone_size: NA
cdr3_nt: TGTGCCTGGAGTGTAGCGGCAGATACGCAGTATTTT
cdr3_aa: CAWSVAADTQYF

j_call: TRBJ1-1
d_call: TRBD1
v_call: TRBV4-3
clone_size: NA
cdr3_nt: TGCGCCAGCAGCCAAGATATACAGGGGATTGAAGCTTTCTTT
cdr3_aa: CASSQDIQGIEAFF

j_call: TRBJ2-6
d_call: NA
v_call: TRBV4-3
clone_size: NA
cdr3_nt: TGCGCCAGCAGCCAAGCGGCTGGCTCTGGGGCCAACGTCCTGACTTTC
cdr3_aa: CASSQAAGSGANVLTF

j_call: TRBJ2-7
d_call: NA
v_call: TRBV6-5
clone_size: NA
cdr3_nt: TGTGCCAGCAGGCCAACAGGGCCCTACGAGCAGTACTTC
cdr3_aa: CASRPTGPYEQYF

j_call: TRBJ1-1
d_call: NA
v_call: TRBV9
clone_size: NA
cdr3_nt: TGTGCCAGCAGCGTGAGTACCGGGACACAGAACACTGAAGCTTTCTTT
cdr3_aa: CASSVSTGTQNTEAFF

j_call: TRBJ1-2
d_call: NA
v_call: TRBV4-3
clone_size: few
cdr3_nt: TGCGCCAGCAGCCAAGATTGGCCAGCTGCCTATGGCTACACCTTC
cdr3_aa: CASSQDWPAAYGYTF

j_call: TRBJ1-5
d_call: NA
v_call: TRBV29-1
clone_size: NA
cdr3_nt: TGCAGCGTTGCTTTGGGCGGCAATCAGCCCCAGCATTTT
cdr3_aa: CSVALGGNQPQHF

j_call: TRBJ2-6
d_call: TRBD1
v_call: TRBV29-1
clone_size: NA
cdr3_nt: TGCAGCGTTGCTCACCGGGACAGCAACGTCCTGACTTTC
cdr3_aa: CSVAHRDSNVLTF

j_call: TRBJ1-6
d_call: NA
v_call: TRBV5-1
clone_size: NA
cdr3_nt: TGCGCCAGCAGCTTGGATCTGGGTCGGAATTCACCCCTCCACTTT
cdr3_aa: CASSLDLGRNSPLHF

j_call: TRBJ1-2
d_call: NA
v_call: TRBV7-8
clone_size: NA
cdr3_nt: TGTGCCAGCAGCCCCCGTCGAGGGGCGCGCGGCTACACCTTC
cdr3_aa: CASSPRRGARGYTF

j_call: TRBJ1-1
d_call: NA
v_call: TRBV29-1
clone_size: few
cdr3_nt: TGCAGCGTTGAAGTGGTGAGGGGCACTGAAGCTTTCTTT
cdr3_aa: CSVEVVRGTEAFF

j_call: TRBJ2-3
d_call: NA
v_call: TRBV6-1
clone_size: NA
cdr3_nt: TGTGCCAGCAGTTTACTGGGAGATACGCAGTATTTT
cdr3_aa: CASSLLGDTQYF

j_call: TRBJ2-1
d_call: TRBD2
v_call: TRBV10-3
clone_size: NA
cdr3_nt: TGTGCCATCAGGGCTTCGGGGGGGCTAAACAATGAGCAGTTCTTC
cdr3_aa: CAIRASGGLNNEQFF

j_call: TRBJ2-5
d_call: NA
v_call: TRBV6-4
clone_size: NA
cdr3_nt: TGTGCCAGCAGAGGTGGGCCTAGGGGGGAGACCCAGTACTTC
cdr3_aa: CASRGGPRGETQYF

j_call: TRBJ2-2
d_call: TRBD2
v_call: TRBV5-1
clone_size: NA
cdr3_nt: TGCGCCAGCAGCTCGGGACTAGCGGGGCCTCGCGGCGGGGAGCTGTTTTTT
cdr3_aa: CASSSGLAGPRGGELFF

j_call: TRBJ2-7
d_call: NA
v_call: TRBV2
clone_size: few
cdr3_nt: TGTGCCAGCAGTAGGACAGAAGACGAGCAGTACTTC
cdr3_aa: CASSRTEDEQYF

j_call: TRBJ1-1
d_call: NA
v_call: TRBV7-2
clone_size: NA
cdr3_nt: TGTGCCAGCAGCTTAGGCTGGACGGGCACTGAAGCTTTCTTT
cdr3_aa: CASSLGWTGTEAFF

j_call: TRBJ1-1
d_call: NA
v_call: TRBV30
clone_size: NA
cdr3_nt: TGTGCCTGGAGTGACCCGGGCAGTGAGGGCACTGAAGCTTTCTTT
cdr3_aa: CAWSDPGSEGTEAFF

j_call: TRBJ1-2
d_call: NA
v_call: TRBV30
clone_size: NA
cdr3_nt: TGTGCCTGGTCACGGACGGTGAAATATGGCTACACCTTC
cdr3_aa: CAWSRTVKYGYTF

j_call: TRBJ2-7
d_call: NA
v_call: TRBV29-1
clone_size: NA
cdr3_nt: TGCAGCGTTGAAAGGGCAGGGAACGAGCAGTACTTC
cdr3_aa: CSVERAGNEQYF

j_call: TRBJ2-7
d_call: NA
v_call: TRBV13
clone_size: once
cdr3_nt: TGTGCCAGCAGCTCCGAGGCCGGGCCCGAGCAGTACTTC
cdr3_aa: CASSSEAGPEQYF

j_call: TRBJ1-1
d_call: NA
v_call: TRBV29-1
clone_size: NA
cdr3_nt: TGCAGCGTTGAAGTAAACACCAACACTGAAGCTTTCTTT
cdr3_aa: CSVEVNTNTEAFF

j_call: TRBJ2-3
d_call: TRBD2
v_call: TRBV4-3
clone_size: NA
cdr3_nt: TGCGCCAGCAGCCAGCAAGCGGGGTTGGTAGATACGCAGTATTTT
cdr3_aa: CASSQQAGLVDTQYF

j_call: TRBJ2-2
d_call: NA
v_call: TRBV7-8
clone_size: few
cdr3_nt: TGTGCCAGCAGCTTATCAGCCGGGGAGCTGTTTTTT
cdr3_aa: CASSLSAGELFF

j_call: TRBJ1-2
d_call: NA
v_call: TRBV20-1
clone_size: NA
cdr3_nt: TGCAGTGCCGAAGTGGGTGGCTACACCTTC
cdr3_aa: CSAEVGGYTF

j_call: TRBJ2-7
d_call: NA
v_call: TRBV5-6
clone_size: few
cdr3_nt: TGTGCCAGCAGCTTGGGGCAGGGGAGCTACGAGCAGTACTTC
cdr3_aa: CASSLGQGSYEQYF

j_call: TRBJ2-5
d_call: NA
v_call: TRBV7-2
clone_size: NA
cdr3_nt: TGTGCCAGCAGCTTAGCAGGGGCTCAGAAGACCCAGTACTTC
cdr3_aa: CASSLAGAQKTQYF

j_call: TRBJ1-1
d_call: NA
v_call: TRBV29-1
clone_size: few
cdr3_nt: TGCAGCGGGGGGTACAACACTGAAGCTTTCTTT
cdr3_aa: CSGGYNTEAFF

j_call: TRBJ2-1
d_call: NA
v_call: TRBV2
clone_size: NA
cdr3_nt: TGTGCCAGCAGTCTAGACAGATACAATGAGCAGTTCTTC
cdr3_aa: CASSLDRYNEQFF

j_call: TRBJ2-7
d_call: NA
v_call: TRBV20-1
clone_size: few
cdr3_nt: TGCAGTGCCTTCGGGGGAGGCGAGCAGTACTTC
cdr3_aa: CSAFGGGEQYF

j_call: TRBJ2-7
d_call: NA
v_call: TRBV29-1
clone_size: NA
cdr3_nt: TGCAGCGTTATGAACAGTGGAGCCCTCGGCGACGAGCAGTACTTC
cdr3_aa: CSVMNSGALGDEQYF

j_call: TRBJ2-7
d_call: NA
v_call: TRBV20-1
clone_size: few
cdr3_nt: TGCAGTGCTAGAACGGGGTACGAGCAGTACTTC
cdr3_aa: CSARTGYEQYF

j_call: TRBJ2-4
d_call: NA
v_call: TRBV7-2
clone_size: NA
cdr3_nt: TGTGCCAGCAGCCCCGTAGCCAAAAACATTCAGTACTTC
cdr3_aa: CASSPVAKNIQYF

j_call: TRBJ2-7
d_call: NA
v_call: TRBV4-3
clone_size: NA
cdr3_nt: TGCGCCAGCAGCCAAGATATACACAGGGACGACGAGCAGTACTTC
cdr3_aa: CASSQDIHRDDEQYF

j_call: TRBJ2-1
d_call: NA
v_call: TRBV6-5
clone_size: NA
cdr3_nt: TGTGCCAGCAGTTACTCGATGACAGGGAGGACGAATGAGCAGTTCTTC
cdr3_aa: CASSYSMTGRTNEQFF

j_call: TRBJ1-1
d_call: TRBD1
v_call: TRBV5-1
clone_size: NA
cdr3_nt: TGCGCCAGCAGCCTGACAGGGGCGCAGGCTGAAGCTTTCTTT
cdr3_aa: CASSLTGAQAEAFF

j_call: TRBJ2-7
d_call: TRBD1
v_call: TRBV5-1
clone_size: NA
cdr3_nt: TGCGCCAGCAGCTTAGCAAGGACAGGGTACTACGAGCAGTACTTC
cdr3_aa: CASSLARTGYYEQYF

j_call: TRBJ1-1
d_call: NA
v_call: TRBV7-2
clone_size: NA
cdr3_nt: TGTGCCAGCAGCTTAGCCACCTTCCGTACTGAAGCTTTCTTT
cdr3_aa: CASSLATFRTEAFF

j_call: TRBJ2-7
d_call: NA
v_call: TRBV5-1
clone_size: few
cdr3_nt: TGCGCCAGCAGCTTGGGCCGGACACTCGGGGCGCTTTACGAGCAGTACTTC
cdr3_aa: CASSLGRTLGALYEQYF

j_call: TRBJ1-2
d_call: NA
v_call: TRBV10-3
clone_size: NA
cdr3_nt: TGTGCCATCAGTGGTGTCTATGGCTCTAATGGCTACACCTTC
cdr3_aa: CAISGVYGSNGYTF

j_call: TRBJ2-2
d_call: NA
v_call: TRBV10-1
clone_size: many
cdr3_nt: TGCGCCAGCAGTGTACTAGATAATGGCGGGGAGCTGTTTTTT
cdr3_aa: CASSVLDNGGELFF

j_call: TRBJ2-5
d_call: NA
v_call: TRBV4-3
clone_size: few
cdr3_nt: TGCGCCAGCAGCCAAGGCGCACGAGTAGGGGAAGAGACCCAGTACTTC
cdr3_aa: CASSQGARVGEETQYF

j_call: TRBJ1-6
d_call: NA
v_call: TRBV29-1
clone_size: NA
cdr3_nt: TGCAGCGTTGGGGTGGGGGACAATTCACCCCTCCACTTT
cdr3_aa: CSVGVGDNSPLHF

j_call: TRBJ1-4
d_call: NA
v_call: TRBV30
clone_size: NA
cdr3_nt: TGTGCCTGGAATGCGGGTCTCGCCACCACGGAGGGAAAACTGTTTTTT
cdr3_aa: CAWNAGLATTEGKLFF

j_call: TRBJ2-3
d_call: NA
v_call: TRBV29-1
clone_size: NA
cdr3_nt: TGCAGCGTCGGAACCATCACAGATACGCAGTATTTT
cdr3_aa: CSVGTITDTQYF

j_call: TRBJ2-2
d_call: NA
v_call: TRBV27
clone_size: NA
cdr3_nt: TGTGCCAGCAGATGGGGGCCCACCGGGGAGCTGTTTTTT
cdr3_aa: CASRWGPTGELFF

j_call: TRBJ1-4
d_call: NA
v_call: TRBV5-1
clone_size: NA
cdr3_nt: TGCGCCAGCAGCTTGAAGGGGCCCACAACTAATGAAAAACTGTTTTTT
cdr3_aa: CASSLKGPTTNEKLFF